This TCR beta chain came from a study of memory CD4+ T cells and cytomegalovirus serostatus. At the level of the study: Healthy Belgian adult donors included about 10 CMV-positive and more than 20 CMV-negative people.

Germline V gene lookup returns CDR1 SGHNT and CDR2 YYREEE (reference sequence). The ends were cut back, 0 bases at V and 5 bases at J, with 14 bases in the middle. CDR3 size: 16 residues. Comment on this clone: Antigen: not known.

Whole-study results and caveats: CD4+ memory repertoires contained about two fifths of the 164 reported CMV TCRbeta sequences. Suggested: most of the CMV-linked TCR signature lies in CD4+ memory cells.

The sort gate was single viable CD3+CD4+CD8-CD45RO+ cells for memory CD4+ T cells. The table came from immunoSEQ multiplex PCR; TCRdb's copy has only in-frame clones and leaves some out. The repertoire includes under 55,000 clones, around 76% of them detected once, and 1.6% sits in the top ten. Material: memory CD4+ T cells from blood. V and J are TRBV5-4 and TRBJ2-2; weak D call: TRBD2 (6 bases). The TCR was taken from an adult in good health and CMV-seronegative. CDR3 DNA: TGTGCCAGCAGCTTGGGTGGAGGGATTTATACCGGGGAGCTGTTTTTT. It codes for CASSLGGGIYTGELFF.